The next 32 T cell receptor beta chains were all read from a single sample in a study of blood T cell repertoires in COVID-19. Produced via immunoSEQ multiplex PCR; TCRdb's table is partial and in-frame only. The data hold about 180,000 clones, with roughly 82% observed a single time. The sequencing sample was made of PBMCs or T cells enriched from blood (not recorded which). The receptors derive from a man aged 50 to 59 who had recovered from COVID-19.

V usage is TRBV5-7 and J usage is TRBJ1-2, with TRBD1 matching 8 bases. TRBV5-7 is filed as an ORF, its function uncertain. The CDR3 totals 17 residues. After removal of 4 bases from V and 3 bases from J, the junction contained 14 bases not matched to a gene. The CDR3: CASSQTGTGNLDYGYTF. CDR3 sequence (DNA): TGTGCCAGCAGCCAAACCGGGACAGGAAACCTGGACTATGGCTACACCTTC.

In this sample, this clone turned up a few times. The chain combines TRBV24-1 with TRBJ1-2; D is ambiguous. There are 13 residues in the CDR3. With 3 bases removed from V and 6 bases from J, the gap between germline ends came to 10 bases. Germline CDR1 and CDR2: KGHDR and SFDVKD. The CDR3 region is CATSDPTNDGYTF. DNA of the CDR3: TGTGCCACCAGTGATCCGACAAATGATGGCTACACCTTC.

This clone was seen more than once but under ten times. CDR3: CASSIQGLGNQPQHF. CDR3 DNA: TGTGCCAGTAGTATACAGGGGCTTGGCAATCAGCCCCAGCATTTT. The chain uses TRBV19 and TRBJ1-5, with a tentative D call TRBD1 (6 bases). The V and J ends lost 2 bases and 2 bases respectively, with 10 bases between them. In germline, CDR1 is LNHDA, CDR2 SQIVND (reference sequence). There are 15 residues in the CDR3.

The gene calls are TRBV10-3 and TRBJ1-2; the D is unclear. Per the germline V gene, CDR1 is ENHRY and CDR2 is SYGVKD. With 4 bases removed from V and 5 bases from J, the gap between germline ends came to 11 bases. This CDR3 is built from 13 residues. CDR3 DNA: TGTGCCATCAGTGGAAACAGCAAGTATGGCTACACCTTC. It yields the protein CAISGNSKYGYTF.

This chain links TRBV24-1 with TRBJ1-2, with TRBD1 as a possible D gene (6 bases). Germline CDR1 and CDR2: KGHDR and SFDVKD. The CDR3 runs to 16 residues. The V end was cut by 1 base, the J end by 10 bases, with 21 bases between. CDR3 region: CATSDLVQGALEYYTF. Here the CDR3 DNA reads TGTGCCACCAGTGATTTAGTACAGGGAGCGCTCGAATACTACACCTTC.

This sequence joins TRBV2 and TRBJ2-1; tentative D call: TRBD1 (7 bases). This CDR3 is built from 13 residues. CDR1 SNHLY and CDR2 FYNNEI come from the germline V gene. Trimming shortened V by 4 bases and J by 10 bases, and 14 bases separated the two germline ends. The CDR3 loop is CASSAMEGQEQFF. Written as DNA, the CDR3 is TGTGCCAGCAGTGCGATGGAGGGACAGGAGCAGTTCTTC.

The chain carries TRBV28 and TRBJ1-3; unclear D gene. In germline, CDR1 is MDHEN, CDR2 SYDVKM. V was pared by 4 bases and J by 0 bases, with 7 bases between. This CDR3 spans 14 amino acids. The CDR3 nucleotides read TGTGCCAGCAGTTCACACCTCTCTGGAAACACCATATATTTT. Its protein product is CASSSHLSGNTIYF.

This chain uses TRBV4-1 with TRBJ1-5; D call uncertain. The germline V gene encodes CDR1 MGHRA and CDR2 YSYEKL. The CDR3 consists of 13 residues. V was pared by 0 bases and J by 10 bases, with 10 bases between. The CDR3 region is CASSQEGGSPQHF. CDR3 DNA sequence: TGCGCCAGCAGCCAAGAAGGCGGTAGCCCCCAGCATTTT.

The V and J genes are TRBV6-5 and TRBJ1-5, with D tentatively TRBD1 (5 bases). Germline CDR1 MNHEY, CDR2 SVGAGI. The CDR3 is 14 residues long. Trimming took 8 bases from V and 0 from J, leaving 11 bases between them. CDR3 coding DNA: TGTGCCAGCGGGGCCCAGCTTAGCAATCAGCCCCAGCATTTT. Amino acids: CASGAQLSNQPQHF.

The chain has TRBV5-1 and TRBJ2-7; D may be TRBD1 (6 bases). Germline CDR1 SGHRS, CDR2 YFSETQ. The CDR3 extends over 14 amino acids. Trimming pared 4 bases from V and 7 bases from J, leaving 18 bases between. CDR3 sequence (DNA): TGCGCCAGCAGCATTACAGGGAATGTAGGGGAGCAGTACTTC. It codes for CASSITGNVGEQYF.

The rearrangement links TRBV24-1 to TRBJ2-3; D possibly corresponds to TRBD1 (6 bases). CDR3 size: 14 residues. Trimming left V 5 bases short and J 4 bases short, with 12 bases between. CDR1 is KGHDR and CDR2 is SFDVKD in the germline V gene. The CDR3 DNA is TGTGCCACCAGTGGTAGGGGGAGCTCAGATACGCAGTATTTT. This translates into CATSGRGSSDTQYF.

This clone was picked up one time. The chain uses TRBV5-1 and TRBJ1-2; TRBD1 matches 9 bases. Looked up from germline, CDR1 is SGHRS and CDR2 is YFSETQ. The CDR3 contains 16 residues. J was trimmed by 7 bases and V by 4 bases; bases with no gene match: 14. The CDR3 loop is CASSLATGQGFSGYTF. The CDR3, as DNA: TGCGCCAGCAGCCTGGCCACGGGACAGGGTTTCTCTGGCTACACCTTC.

Notes on this clone: The same CDR3 arises from other DNA sequences in this sample as well. The chain carries TRBV3-1 (or the pseudogene TRBV3-2) and TRBJ2-7; D uncertain. V lost 1 base, J lost 2 bases, and 6 bases lay in between. The CDR3 loop spans 13 amino acids. Germline V gene data show CDR1 as LGHDT and CDR2 as YNNKEL (reference sequence). The CDR3 DNA reads as TGTGCCAGCAGCCAAGCAAGAGCCTACGAGCAGTACTTC. This codes for CASSQARAYEQYF.

CDR3 sequence (DNA): TGTGCCAGCAGCCAGGGGACGGGGGGAATGGAAGCTTTCTTT. Its protein product is CASSQGTGGMEAFF. This chain connects TRBV13 to TRBJ1-1, with a weak D call TRBD1 (6 bases). CDR3 size: 14 residues. V lost 5 bases and J lost 8, with 18 bases in between. Germline V gene lookup returns CDR1 PRHDT and CDR2 FYEKMQ (reference sequence). Together with reference TRBV13 and TRBJ1-1, the CDR3 gives the full variable domain: AAGVIQSPRHLIKEKRETATLKCYPIPRHDTVYWYQQGPGQDPQFLISFYEKMQSDKGSIPDRFSAQQFSDYHSELNMSSLELGDSALYFCASSQGTGGMEAFFGQGTRLTVV.

This chain uses TRBV11-2 with TRBJ1-2; 9 positions match TRBD1. The CDR3 totals 17 residues. CDR1 SGHAT and CDR2 FQNNGV come from the germline V gene. After removal of 2 bases from V and 2 bases from J, the junction contained 9 bases not matched to a gene. The CDR3 DNA is TGTGCCAGCAGCTTATATGGGGGGACAGGGAGCAACTATGGCTACACCTTC. Protein product: CASSLYGGTGSNYGYTF.

V is TRBV5-1 and J is TRBJ1-2; possibly TRBD1 for D (6 bases). V was clipped by 4 bases and J by 8 bases, with 18 bases between them. CDR3 length: 14 amino acids. The V gene's germline CDR1 is SGHRS and CDR2 YFSETQ. CDR3: CASSPGRQGRGYTF. Here the CDR3 DNA reads TGCGCCAGCAGCCCCGGACGGCAGGGGAGAGGCTACACCTTC.

The V gene is TRBV10-2, the J gene TRBJ1-1; D is ambiguous. V lost 2 bases and J lost 0, with 7 bases in between. CDR3 size: 14 residues. Germline V CDR1 and CDR2: WSHSY, SAAADI. The CDR3 region has the DNA TGCGCCAGCAGTGAGGGCAGTTTGAACACTGAAGCTTTCTTT. It yields the protein CASSEGSLNTEAFF.

The chain has TRBV5-1 and TRBJ1-2; D might be TRBD1 (6 bases). The V and J ends lost 2 bases and 6 bases respectively, with 14 bases between them. Germline values: CDR1 SGHRS, CDR2 YFSETQ. The length of the CDR3 is 14 residues. The CDR3 is CASSFLQGRDGYTF. The CDR3 DNA is TGCGCCAGCAGCTTCCTACAGGGTCGGGATGGCTACACCTTC.

The rearrangement links TRBV5-1 to TRBJ2-3, with 7 bases identical to TRBD2. Trimming took 2 bases from V and 6 from J; bases not matched to a gene: 6. Germline V gene sequence: CDR1 SGHRS, CDR2 YFSETQ. CDR3 length equals 14 residues. The CDR3 DNA reads as TGCGCCAGCAGCTTCTCAGGGAGGGAGGATACGCAGTATTTT. Protein sequence: CASSFSGREDTQYF.

The chain has TRBV11-2 and TRBJ2-4; 7 bases are a match to TRBD2. The CDR3 loop spans 17 amino acids. After removal of 6 bases from V and 0 bases from J, the junction contained 11 bases not matched to a gene. Germline CDR1 and CDR2: SGHAT and FQNNGV. Written as DNA, the CDR3 is TGTGCCAGCAGTCCCTTTGGCGGGGGTCTAGCCAAAAACATTCAGTACTTC. Translating it yields CASSPFGGGLAKNIQYF.

This clone was seen more than once but under ten times. The chain uses TRBV28 and TRBJ1-5; D is undetermined. With 4 bases removed from V and 6 bases from J, the gap between germline ends came to 13 bases. CDR3 size: 14 residues. Germline V gene data show CDR1 as MDHEN and CDR2 as SYDVKM. CDR3 sequence: CASSYPTSSQPQHF. The CDR3 DNA is TGTGCCAGCAGTTACCCGACTTCATCTCAGCCCCAGCATTTT.

At least ten counts were recorded for this clone. The J gene is TRBJ1-2, the V gene TRBV29-1, with D uncertain. The CDR3 extends over 13 amino acids. Germline V gene lookup returns CDR1 SQVTM and CDR2 ANQGSEA. The V and J ends lost 7 bases and 4 bases respectively, with 16 bases between them. The CDR3 bases are TGCAGCGCGAACGCGGGGATCGGCTATGGCTACACCTTC. Protein sequence: CSANAGIGYGYTF. Drawing the rest from reference TRBV29-1 and TRBJ1-2, the complete variable domain is SAVISQKPSRDICQRGTSLTIQCQVDSQVTMMFWYRQQPGQSLTLIATANQGSEATYESGFVIDKFPISRPNLTFSTLTVSNMSPEDSSIYLCSANAGIGYGYTFGSGTRLTVV.

V and J are TRBV15 and TRBJ2-3, with 8 nucleotides matching TRBD2. Germline V gene lookup returns CDR1 LNHNV and CDR2 YYDKDF (reference sequence). J was trimmed by 2 bases and V by 4 bases; bases with no gene match: 14. The CDR3 has 18 amino acids. CDR3 region: CATSIGLASGGNTDTQYF. The CDR3 DNA is TGTGCCACCAGCATAGGCCTAGCAAGCGGGGGAAACACAGATACGCAGTATTTT. Supplemented by reference TRBV15 and TRBJ2-3, the full variable domain reads DAMVIQNPRYQVTQFGKPVTLSCSQTLNHNVMYWYQQKSSQAPKLLFHYYDKDFNNEADTPDNFQSRRPNTSFCFLDIRSPGLGDTAMYLCATSIGLASGGNTDTQYFGPGTRLTVL.

This clone was recorded a few times. The V gene is TRBV9, the J gene TRBJ1-6; TRBD1 agrees at 7 bases. The CDR3 covers 14 residues. Trimming at V came to 3 bases and at J to 10 bases, leaving 7 bases not matched to a gene. Per the germline V gene, CDR1 is SGDLS and CDR2 is YYNGEE. The CDR3 loop is CASSDRGGGSPLHF. For the CDR3, the DNA is TGTGCCAGCAGCGACCGCGGAGGGGGCTCACCCCTCCACTTT.

CDR3 in DNA: TGTGCCAGCAGTGATCTTCTAGGACAGGGGGTAATCACTGAAGCTTTCTTT. This encodes CASSDLLGQGVITEAFF. The V and J genes are TRBV6-1 and TRBJ1-1, with 10 bases lining up with TRBD1. J gave up 4 bases and V 3 bases, and 11 bases lay outside the gene matches. Germline V CDR1 and CDR2: MNHNS, SASEGT. The CDR3 contains 17 residues.

The chain combines TRBV7-2 with TRBJ2-3; 7 bases agree with TRBD2. The CDR3 spans 18 residues. The J segment lost 2 bases and the V segment lost 0 bases, leaving 11 bases of the junction unmatched. CDR1 is SGHTA and CDR2 is FQGNSA in the germline V gene. The CDR3, as DNA: TGTGCCAGCAGCTTAGCGGATGGGGGGGGAGAGGACACAGATACGCAGTATTTT. It translates to CASSLADGGGEDTDTQYF.

The V and J genes are TRBV7-8 and TRBJ1-4; TRBD1 is a possible D gene (5 bases). The ends were cut back, 1 base at V and 2 bases at J, with 14 bases in the middle. CDR3 length: 17 amino acids. Germline CDR1 reads SGHVS; CDR2 reads FQNEAQ. This CDR3 reads CASSLGRRRGTNEKLFF. CDR3 in DNA: TGTGCCAGCAGCTTAGGGCGACGGAGGGGCACTAATGAAAAACTGTTTTTT.

V is TRBV24-1 and J is TRBJ2-3, with D maybe TRBD1 (7 bases). V was pared by 2 bases and J by 3 bases, with 11 bases between. Germline CDR1 and CDR2: KGHDR and SFDVKD. The CDR3 has 15 residues. This CDR3 is CATSDSTGRTDTQYF. The CDR3 DNA sequence: TGTGCCACCAGTGATTCGACAGGGAGGACAGATACGCAGTATTTT.

This clone was seen a handful of times. CDR3 residues: CASSIGVAGEQFF. The DNA for the CDR3 is TGTGCCAGTAGTATCGGGGTAGCGGGTGAGCAGTTCTTC. The chain links TRBV19 to TRBJ2-1; 7 positions match TRBD2. Trimming at V came to 3 bases and at J to 9 bases, leaving 5 bases not matched to a gene. This CDR3 spans 13 amino acids. The germline CDR1 and CDR2 sequences are LNHDA and SQIVND (reference sequence).

The V call is TRBV5-1, the J call TRBJ2-5, with 7 bases identical to TRBD1. The CDR3 is 13 residues long. Germline loops: CDR1 SGHRS, CDR2 YFSETQ. The J segment lost 5 bases and the V segment lost 5 bases, leaving 6 bases of the junction unmatched. For the CDR3, the DNA is TGCGCCAGCAGGAGACAGGGTGGGGAGACCCAGTACTTC. Its protein product is CASRRQGGETQYF.

This clone was found once. This chain joins TRBV29-1 and TRBJ1-1; D is ambiguous. The CDR3 runs to 16 residues. V was shortened by 5 bases and J by 8 bases, with 27 bases between the two germline ends. Germline V gene sequence: CDR1 SQVTM, CDR2 ANQGSEA. CDR3 coding DNA: TGCAGCGTTCCCGGAGGGCCGAGTCTGGACGTTACCGAAGCTTTCTTT. Protein sequence: CSVPGGPSLDVTEAFF.

This clone is a singleton in its sample. The chain uses TRBV11-3 and TRBJ2-1, with TRBD2 matching over 9 bases. J lost 1 base, V lost 5 bases, and 6 bases had no gene match. Germline V lookup: CDR1 SGHNT, CDR2 YENEEA. This CDR3 is 16 amino acids long. The CDR3: CASSGKTSGSYNEQFF. CDR3 coding DNA: TGTGCCAGCAGCGGAAAGACTAGCGGATCCTACAATGAGCAGTTCTTC.